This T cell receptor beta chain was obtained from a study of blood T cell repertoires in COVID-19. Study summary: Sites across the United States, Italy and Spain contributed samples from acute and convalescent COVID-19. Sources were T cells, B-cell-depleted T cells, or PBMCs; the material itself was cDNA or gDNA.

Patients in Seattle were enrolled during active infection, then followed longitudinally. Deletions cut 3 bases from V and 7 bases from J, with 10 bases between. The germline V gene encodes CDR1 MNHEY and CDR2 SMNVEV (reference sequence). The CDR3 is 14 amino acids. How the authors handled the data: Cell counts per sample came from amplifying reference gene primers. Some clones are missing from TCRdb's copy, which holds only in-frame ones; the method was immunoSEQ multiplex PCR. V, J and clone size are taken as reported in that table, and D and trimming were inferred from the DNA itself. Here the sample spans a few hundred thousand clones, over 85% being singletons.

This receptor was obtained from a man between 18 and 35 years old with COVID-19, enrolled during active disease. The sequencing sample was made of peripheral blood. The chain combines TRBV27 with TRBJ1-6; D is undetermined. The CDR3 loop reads CASSFNTLNSPLHF. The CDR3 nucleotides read TGTGCCAGCAGTTTCAACACCTTGAATTCACCCCTCCACTTT.